This T cell receptor beta chain was sequenced during a study of blood T cell repertoires in COVID-19. Data came from immunoSEQ multiplex PCR; TCRdb stores just in-frame clones and leaves some out. The table lists roughly 60,000 clones, roughly 92% of them singletons, with around 6% in the top ten. The sequencing sample was made of peripheral blood. The clonotype comes from a human donor in a cohort sampled during active COVID-19.

The CDR3 is CASSFRQGEETQYF. The CDR3 coding sequence is TGCGCCAGCAGCTTCCGACAGGGAGAAGAGACCCAGTACTTC. The chain joins TRBV5-1 to TRBJ2-5; 7 bases are a match to TRBD1. This CDR3 spans 14 amino acids. Germline lookup yields CDR1 SGHRS and CDR2 YFSETQ. Trimming took 2 bases from V and 3 from J; bases not matched to a gene: 4.